The 18 T cell receptor beta chains below were found in one sample sequenced in a study of a mutant IDH1 vaccine in newly diagnosed glioma. Antigen specificity for these receptors is unknown. The sample's time point: week 47, end of study. A 20-mer mutant IDH1 peptide at 300 ug was injected subcutaneously with topical imiquimod. Only in-frame clones appear in the TCRdb table, and some are missing; sequencing was by immunoSEQ multiplex PCR. The sample has 90,000 to 100,000 clones; around 92% are singletons. The sequences come from PBMCs, collected from a glioma patient whose treatment included an IDH1 peptide vaccine. All receptors derive from a woman aged 50 to 65 with glioma.

The chain employs TRBV19 and TRBJ1-5; 7 nucleotides line up with TRBD1. Germline V lookup: CDR1 LNHDA, CDR2 SQIVND (reference sequence). The CDR3 totals 14 residues. The J segment lost 4 bases and the V segment lost 4 bases, leaving 4 bases of the junction unmatched. The CDR3 region is CASSKGQKNQPQHF. For the CDR3, the DNA is TGTGCCAGTAGTAAGGGACAGAAAAATCAGCCCCAGCATTTT.

The chain carries TRBV7-9 and TRBJ1-6; D possibly corresponds to TRBD1 (6 bases). The V gene lost 0 bases and the J gene lost 10 bases, with 16 bases spanning the gap. Germline V lookup: CDR1 SEHNR, CDR2 FQNEAQ (reference sequence). The length of the CDR3 is 16 residues. The CDR3 region is CASSLAGQGNGSPLHF. The DNA of the CDR3 is TGTGCCAGCAGCTTAGCGGGGCAGGGGAATGGGTCACCCCTCCACTTT.

The V call is TRBV4-2, the J call TRBJ1-1; D is possibly TRBD1 (6 bases). V was cut by 0 bases and J by 6 bases, with 8 bases left in between. The germline V gene encodes CDR1 LGHNA and CDR2 YNFKEQ. The CDR3 is made up of 13 amino acids. The CDR3 DNA sequence: TGTGCCAGCAGCCAAGAGAGGGGGGCTGAAGCTTTCTTT. Amino acid sequence: CASSQERGAEAFF.

V gene TRBV7-9 combines with J gene TRBJ2-1, with TRBD1 matching over 8 bases. This CDR3 region has 18 residues. Losses at the gene ends were 5 bases for V and 3 bases for J; bases not matched to a gene: 15. The germline gives CDR1 SEHNR, CDR2 FQNEAQ (reference sequence). CDR3: CASSPPFRHRGIYNEQFF. The CDR3 region has the DNA TGTGCCAGCAGCCCCCCATTTAGGCACAGGGGGATCTACAATGAGCAGTTCTTC.

V and J are TRBV6-5 and TRBJ1-5; perhaps TRBD1 as D (6 bases). The germline V gene has CDR1 MNHEY and CDR2 SVGAGI. The CDR3 has 14 residues. Trimming removed 0 bases from V and 7 bases from J, with 10 bases in between. The CDR3 sequence: CASSYSMGAQPQHF. CDR3 nucleotide sequence: TGTGCCAGCAGTTACTCGATGGGGGCCCAGCCCCAGCATTTT.

The chain uses TRBV27 and TRBJ1-1; D gene unclear. Germline V gene sequence: CDR1 MNHEY, CDR2 SMNVEV (reference sequence). The CDR3 loop spans 10 amino acids. With 9 bases removed from V and 3 bases from J, the gap between germline ends came to 5 bases. This CDR3 reads CASGYTEAFF. The CDR3, as DNA: TGTGCCAGTGGTTACACTGAAGCTTTCTTT.

V gene TRBV12-5 combines with J gene TRBJ2-1; 11 nucleotides match TRBD2. The V gene's germline CDR1 is LGHNT and CDR2 FRNRAP. V dropped 0 bases and J dropped 8; count of bases not matched to a gene: 9. There are 17 residues in the CDR3. CDR3 DNA sequence: TGTGCTAGTGGTTTGGTACGGACTAGCGGGCCCCCCCATGAGCAGTTCTTC. Translating gives CASGLVRTSGPPHEQFF.

The chain joins TRBV19 to TRBJ2-7, with 9 nucleotides matching TRBD1. CDR1 and CDR2 from the germline V gene are LNHDA and SQIVND (reference sequence). The CDR3 is 14 amino acids. V gave up 4 bases and J gave up 3 bases; unmatched junction bases: 4. CDR3 region: CASSTRTGDYEQYF. The CDR3 DNA sequence: TGTGCCAGTAGTACCCGGACAGGGGACTACGAGCAGTACTTC.

The chain carries TRBV29-1 and TRBJ2-7; possible D gene TRBD2, 6 bases. The germline V and J ends were trimmed by 0 bases and 5 bases, with 14 bases remaining between them. The CDR3 length is 14 residues. Germline V gives CDR1 SQVTM, CDR2 ANQGSEA. CDR3 sequence reads: CSVEETRGGDEQYF. The CDR3 coding sequence is TGCAGCGTTGAAGAAACGAGGGGCGGGGACGAGCAGTACTTC.

The rearrangement joins TRBV27 to TRBJ2-1, with 8 bases identical to TRBD2. CDR1 and CDR2 (germline): MNHEY, SMNVEV (reference sequence). V was pared by 0 bases and J by 5 bases, with 6 bases of the junction left unmatched. The CDR3 is 16 residues long. This chain's CDR3 is CASSLSPGRDDNEQFF. The CDR3 nucleotides read TGTGCCAGCAGTTTATCGCCCGGGAGGGACGACAATGAGCAGTTCTTC.

V gene TRBV7-2 combines with J gene TRBJ2-7, with 9 bases matching TRBD1. Germline CDR1 is SGHTA and CDR2 is FQGNSA. CDR3 length equals 15 residues. V gave up 4 bases and J gave up 4 bases; unmatched junction bases: 8. CDR3 loop: CASSSEGGQGYEQYF. The CDR3 coding sequence is TGTGCCAGCAGCTCAGAGGGGGGACAGGGATACGAGCAGTACTTC.

The V and J genes are TRBV15 and TRBJ1-1, with D perhaps matching TRBD1 (6 bases). CDR1 is LNHNV, CDR2 YYDKDF, per germline (reference sequence). The length of the CDR3 is 14 residues. Trimming took off 7 bases at V and 1 base at J, with 13 bases between the two ends. The CDR3 spells CATTTDRANTEAFF. CDR3 DNA: TGTGCCACCACCACGGACAGAGCGAACACTGAAGCTTTCTTT.

The chain joins TRBV4-1 to TRBJ1-2, with 7 nucleotides matching TRBD1. CDR3 length: 15 residues. The V and J ends lost 5 bases and 4 bases, in that order; junction bases with no gene match: 10. Germline assignment: CDR1 MGHRA and CDR2 YSYEKL. CDR3 nucleotides: TGCGCCAGCAGCTCCACTGCCGGGACAGTCTATGGCTACACCTTC. Protein: CASSSTAGTVYGYTF.

The chain recombines TRBV29-1 with TRBJ2-5, with D perhaps matching TRBD2 (5 bases). Judging by the DNA end, TRBJ2-7 fits better; the J call may be wrong. CDR1 and CDR2 (germline): SQVTM, ANQGSEA. The CDR3 length is 12 residues. The CDR3 here is CSVVRAGYEQYF. The CDR3 nucleotides are TGCAGCGTTGTGAGGGCTGGCTACGAGCAGTACTTC.

The chain uses TRBV10-3 and TRBJ2-1; 8 positions agree with TRBD2. Germline V gives CDR1 ENHRY, CDR2 SYGVKD. V shed 5 bases and J 3 bases; nucleotides not matched to a gene: 9. This CDR3 contains 16 residues. The DNA of the CDR3 is TGTGCCATCAGTACCGGGGGGGTGAATATCTACAATGAGCAGTTCTTC. It specifies CAISTGGVNIYNEQFF.

This chain joins TRBV5-1 and TRBJ2-7, with 11 nucleotides matching TRBD2. This CDR3 has 14 amino acids. Trimming removed 1 base from V and 6 bases from J; junction bases left unmatched: 3. Per germline, CDR1 SGHRS and CDR2 YFSETQ. Written as DNA, the CDR3 is TGCGCCAGCAGCTTGTTACTAGCGGGAGCCGAGCAGTACTTC. It translates to CASSLLLAGAEQYF.

This rearrangement joins TRBV6-6 to TRBJ1-4, with a tentative D call TRBD1 (6 bases). Germline CDR1 reads MNHNY; CDR2 reads SVGAGI (reference sequence). Trimming removed 8 bases at V and 6 bases at J, with 16 bases between. This CDR3 spans 14 amino acids. The DNA of the CDR3 is TGTGCCAGCTCGGGGGCGGGTGTTGATGAAAAACTGTTTTTT. This gives the protein CASSGAGVDEKLFF.

This clone was seen a few times. The rearrangement links TRBV18 to TRBJ1-1, with D possibly matching TRBD1 (5 bases). The CDR3 runs to 14 residues. V was clipped by 0 bases and J by 4 bases, with 9 bases between them. From germline, CDR1 is KGHSH and CDR2 LQKENI. The CDR3 protein is CASSPPGRGTEAFF. The CDR3 nucleotides are TGTGCCAGCTCACCACCGGGGAGGGGCACTGAAGCTTTCTTT.